This T cell receptor (beta chain) was retrieved from a study of T-cell memory formation after mild COVID-19. For this clonotype: Its target is unknown.

Findings of the study overall: Certain responding clones were present in pre-infection memory, suggesting participation of cross-reactive memory.

MiXCR was run by TCRdb on the 5' RACE reads, yielding one entry per CDR3 protein. This table has around 370,000 distinct CDR3 sequences, around 20% appearing once. The TCR was taken from an adult woman who had mild COVID-19 (a few samples of this study predate the infection). Cell type and time point are not known. Sequencing input: PBMCs or a T cell subset sorted from them (not recorded which).

CDR3 sequence reads: CASSSPRDSVTQYF. As DNA, the CDR3 is TGTGCCAGCAGCTCCCCCCGGGACAGCGTAACCCAGTACTTC. The chain has TRBV5-5 and TRBJ2-5, with 7 bases lining up with TRBD1. The CDR3 consists of 14 residues. Germline V lookup: CDR1 SGHKS, CDR2 YYEKEE (reference sequence). J lost 8 bases, V lost 3 bases, and 10 bases had no gene match.